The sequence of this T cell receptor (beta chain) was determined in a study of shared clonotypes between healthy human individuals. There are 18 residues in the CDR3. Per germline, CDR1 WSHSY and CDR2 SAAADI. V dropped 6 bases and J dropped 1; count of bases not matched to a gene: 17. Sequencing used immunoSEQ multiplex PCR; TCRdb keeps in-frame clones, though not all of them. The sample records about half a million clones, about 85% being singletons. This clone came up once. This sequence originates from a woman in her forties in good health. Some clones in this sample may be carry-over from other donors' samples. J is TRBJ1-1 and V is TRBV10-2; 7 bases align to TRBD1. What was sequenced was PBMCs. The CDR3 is CASSDFFWDQGENTEAFF. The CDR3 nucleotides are TGCGCCAGCAGCGACTTCTTCTGGGACCAGGGGGAGAACACTGAAGCTTTCTTT.